The 5 T cell receptor beta chains listed next were all sequenced from one sample in a study of identifying expanded T cells in peripheral blood. The assay was immunoSEQ multiplex PCR, and TCRdb's table has in-frame clones only and misses some. This sample has 55,000 to 80,000 clones, with roughly four fifths found just once. The sample comprised blood. These TCRs come from a person between 18 and 75 years old in good health.

The chain joins TRBV19 to TRBJ1-1; D is ambiguous. CDR3 size: 15 residues. With 5 bases removed from V and 1 base from J, the gap between germline ends came to 14 bases. Per the germline V gene, CDR1 is LNHDA and CDR2 is SQIVND (reference sequence). The CDR3 DNA follows: TGTGCCAGTAGTCCCATGTTCGGAGGGAACACTGAAGCTTTCTTT. Translation gives CASSPMFGGNTEAFF.

The genes are TRBV18 and TRBJ2-5; 9 bases agree with TRBD1. Germline CDR1 KGHSH, CDR2 LQKENI. The CDR3 is 15 residues long. With V trimmed by 3 bases and J by 2 bases, 4 bases remained unmatched. Written as DNA, the CDR3 is TGTGCCAGCTCACCCGGACAGGGGTTACAAGAGACCCAGTACTTC. Protein sequence: CASSPGQGLQETQYF.

J is TRBJ2-2 and V is TRBV11-3; no firm D call. CDR3 length: 13 amino acids. The V gene lost 8 bases and the J gene lost 0 bases, with 7 bases spanning the gap. Germline V gene lookup returns CDR1 SGHNT and CDR2 YENEEA. The CDR3 reads CASVVANTGELFF. Here the CDR3 DNA reads TGTGCCAGCGTTGTCGCGAACACCGGGGAGCTGTTTTTT.

The genes are TRBV5-6 and TRBJ2-3; 12 nucleotides match TRBD2. The CDR3 spans 16 residues. CDR1 is SGHDT and CDR2 is YYEEEE in the germline V gene. V shed 2 bases and J 4 bases; nucleotides not matched to a gene: 5. The CDR3 loop reads CASSFRTSGIADTQYF. The CDR3 bases are TGTGCCAGCAGCTTTCGGACTAGCGGGATCGCAGATACGCAGTATTTT.

The V gene is TRBV7-8, the J gene TRBJ2-3, with TRBD2 identical over 8 bases. The CDR3 contains 15 residues. With 5 bases clipped from V and 3 bases from J, the junction kept 7 bases outside the gene matches. Per the germline V gene, CDR1 is SGHVS and CDR2 is FQNEAQ. The CDR3 spells CASSEIGTRTDTQYF. CDR3 in DNA: TGTGCCAGCAGCGAGATCGGGACTAGGACAGATACGCAGTATTTT.